What follows describes a single TCR beta chain. CDR1 and CDR2 (germline): SGHDT, YYEEEE. The V and J ends lost 0 bases and 4 bases respectively, with 5 bases between them. The CDR3 totals 13 residues. This sample was included in a study of blood T cell repertoires in COVID-19. Some clones are missing from TCRdb's copy, which holds only in-frame ones; the method was immunoSEQ multiplex PCR. The data show around 250,000 clones, over 75% seen once. The V call is TRBV5-6, the J call TRBJ2-1, with a tentative D call TRBD2 (5 bases). This TCR derives from a woman in her 70s with COVID-19, enrolled during active disease. The sequenced material came from peripheral blood. The CDR3 spells CASSLGEYNEQFF. The CDR3 DNA is TGTGCCAGCAGCTTGGGGGAGTACAATGAGCAGTTCTTC.